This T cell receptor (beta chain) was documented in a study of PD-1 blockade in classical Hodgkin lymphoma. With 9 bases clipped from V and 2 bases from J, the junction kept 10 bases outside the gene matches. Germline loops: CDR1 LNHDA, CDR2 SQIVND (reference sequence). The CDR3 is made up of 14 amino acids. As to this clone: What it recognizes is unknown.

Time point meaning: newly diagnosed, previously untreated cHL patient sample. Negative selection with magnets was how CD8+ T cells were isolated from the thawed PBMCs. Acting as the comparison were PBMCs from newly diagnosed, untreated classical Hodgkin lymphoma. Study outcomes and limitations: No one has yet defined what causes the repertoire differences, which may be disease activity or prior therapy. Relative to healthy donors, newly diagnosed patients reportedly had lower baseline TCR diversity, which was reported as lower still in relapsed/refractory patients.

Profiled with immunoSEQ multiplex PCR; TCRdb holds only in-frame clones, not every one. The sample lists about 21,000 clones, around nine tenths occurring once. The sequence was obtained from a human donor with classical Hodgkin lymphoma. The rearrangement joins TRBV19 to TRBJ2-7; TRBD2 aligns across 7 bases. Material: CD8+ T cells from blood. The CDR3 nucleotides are TGTGCCAGCGCGTCGCGGGGGAACGCCTACGAGCAGTACTTC. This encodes CASASRGNAYEQYF.